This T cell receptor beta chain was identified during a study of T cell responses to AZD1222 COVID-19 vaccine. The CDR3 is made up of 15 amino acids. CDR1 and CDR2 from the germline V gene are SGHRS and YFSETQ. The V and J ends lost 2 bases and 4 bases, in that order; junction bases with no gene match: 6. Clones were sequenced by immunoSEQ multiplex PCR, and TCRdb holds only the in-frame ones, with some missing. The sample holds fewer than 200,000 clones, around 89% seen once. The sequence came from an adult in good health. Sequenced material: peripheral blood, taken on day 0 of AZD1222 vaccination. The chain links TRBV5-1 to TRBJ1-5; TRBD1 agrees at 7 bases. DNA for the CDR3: TGCGCCAGCAGCTTCGGCGGGACAGATAATCAGCCCCAGCATTTT. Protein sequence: CASSFGGTDNQPQHF.